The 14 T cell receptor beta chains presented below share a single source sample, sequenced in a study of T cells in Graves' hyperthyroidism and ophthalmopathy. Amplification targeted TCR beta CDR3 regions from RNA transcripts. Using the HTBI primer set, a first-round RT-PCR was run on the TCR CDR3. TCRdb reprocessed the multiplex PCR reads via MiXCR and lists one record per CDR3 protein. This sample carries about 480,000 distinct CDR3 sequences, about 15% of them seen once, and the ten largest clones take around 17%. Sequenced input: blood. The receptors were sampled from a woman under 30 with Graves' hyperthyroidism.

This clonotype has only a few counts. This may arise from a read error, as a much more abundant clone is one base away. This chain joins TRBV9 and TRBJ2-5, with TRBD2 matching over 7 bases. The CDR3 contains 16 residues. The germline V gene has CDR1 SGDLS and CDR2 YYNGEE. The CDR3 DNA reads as TGTGCCAGCAGCGTCCTCCCACTAGCGCCCCAAGAGACCCTGTACTTC. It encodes CASSVLPLAPQETLYF. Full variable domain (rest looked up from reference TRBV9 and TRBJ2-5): DSGVTQTPKHLITATGQRVTLRCSPRSGDLSVYWYQQSLDQGLQFLIQYYNGEERAKGNILERFSAQQFPDLHSELNLSSLELGDSALYFCASSVLPLAPQETLYFGPGTRLLVL.

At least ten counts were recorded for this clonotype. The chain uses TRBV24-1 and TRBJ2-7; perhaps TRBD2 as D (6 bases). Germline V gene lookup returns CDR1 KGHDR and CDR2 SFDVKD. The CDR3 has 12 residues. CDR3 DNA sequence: TGTCCCCCGGGGGTGGACTCCTACGAGCAGTACTTC. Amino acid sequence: CPPGVDSYEQYF.

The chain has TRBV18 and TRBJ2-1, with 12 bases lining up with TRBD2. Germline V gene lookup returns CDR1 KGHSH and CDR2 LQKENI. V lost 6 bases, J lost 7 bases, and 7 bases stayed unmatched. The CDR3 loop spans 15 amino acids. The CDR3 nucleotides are TGTGCCAGCTCCCCGGGGGGACTAGCGGGTAATGAGCAGTTCTTC. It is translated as CASSPGGLAGNEQFF.

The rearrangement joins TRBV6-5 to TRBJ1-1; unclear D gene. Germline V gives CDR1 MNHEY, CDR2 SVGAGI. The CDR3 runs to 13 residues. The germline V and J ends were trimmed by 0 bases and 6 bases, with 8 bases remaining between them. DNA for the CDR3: TGTGCCAGCAGTTACTCGAGGTCTCCTGAAGCTTTCTTT. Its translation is CASSYSRSPEAFF.

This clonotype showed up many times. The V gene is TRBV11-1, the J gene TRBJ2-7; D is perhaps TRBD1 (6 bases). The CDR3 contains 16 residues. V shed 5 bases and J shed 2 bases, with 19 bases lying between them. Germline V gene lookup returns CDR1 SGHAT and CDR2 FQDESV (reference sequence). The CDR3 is CASSDPNTGSAYEQYF. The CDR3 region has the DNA TGTGCCAGCAGCGACCCCAACACAGGGTCGGCCTACGAGCAGTACTTC. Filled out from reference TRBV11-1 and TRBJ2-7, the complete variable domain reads EAEVAQSPRYKITEKSQAVAFWCDPISGHATLYWYRQILGQGPELLVQFQDESVVDDSQLPKDRFSAERLKGVDSTLKIQPAELGDSAMYLCASSDPNTGSAYEQYFGPGTRLTVT.

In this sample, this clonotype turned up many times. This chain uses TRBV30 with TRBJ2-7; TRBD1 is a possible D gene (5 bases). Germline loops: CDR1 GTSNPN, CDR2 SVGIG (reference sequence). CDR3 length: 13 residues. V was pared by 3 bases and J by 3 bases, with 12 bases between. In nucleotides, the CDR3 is TGTGCCTGGAGCGACGACAGATACTACGAGCAGTACGTC. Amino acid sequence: CAWSDDRYYEQYV.

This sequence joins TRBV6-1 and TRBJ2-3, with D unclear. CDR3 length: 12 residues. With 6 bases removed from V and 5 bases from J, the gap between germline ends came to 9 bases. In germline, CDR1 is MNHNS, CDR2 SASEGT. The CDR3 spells CASRNMGDTQYF. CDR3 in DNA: TGTGCCAGCAGGAACATGGGAGATACGCAGTATTTT.

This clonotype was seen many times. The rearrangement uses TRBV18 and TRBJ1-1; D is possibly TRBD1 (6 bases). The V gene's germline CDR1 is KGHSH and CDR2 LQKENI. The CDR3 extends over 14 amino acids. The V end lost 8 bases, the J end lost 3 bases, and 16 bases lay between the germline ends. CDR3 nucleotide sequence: TGTGCCAGCACCAGGGGTGGGGAGGACACTGAAGCTTTCTTT. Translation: CASTRGGEDTEAFF.

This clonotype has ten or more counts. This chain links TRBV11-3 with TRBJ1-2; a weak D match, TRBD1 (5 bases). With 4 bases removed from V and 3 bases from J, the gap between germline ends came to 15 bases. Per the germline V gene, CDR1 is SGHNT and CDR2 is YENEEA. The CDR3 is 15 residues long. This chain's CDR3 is CASSWESRGHYGYTF. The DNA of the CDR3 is TGTGCCAGCAGCTGGGAATCGCGGGGACACTATGGCTACACCTTC.

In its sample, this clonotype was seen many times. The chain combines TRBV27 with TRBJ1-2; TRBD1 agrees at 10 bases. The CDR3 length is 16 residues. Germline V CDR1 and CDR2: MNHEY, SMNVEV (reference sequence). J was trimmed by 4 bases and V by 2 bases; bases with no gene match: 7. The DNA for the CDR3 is TGTGCCAGCAGTTTAGGAAGACAGGGGGCCCCCTATGGCTACACCTTC. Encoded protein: CASSLGRQGAPYGYTF.

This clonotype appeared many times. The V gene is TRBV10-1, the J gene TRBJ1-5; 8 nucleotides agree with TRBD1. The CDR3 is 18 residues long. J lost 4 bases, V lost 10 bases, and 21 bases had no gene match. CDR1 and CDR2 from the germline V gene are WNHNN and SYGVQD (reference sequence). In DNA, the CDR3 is TGCGCCACCATCCGATCTGGACAGGGCGATTTAACAAATCAGCCCCAGCATTTT. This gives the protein CATIRSGQGDLTNQPQHF.

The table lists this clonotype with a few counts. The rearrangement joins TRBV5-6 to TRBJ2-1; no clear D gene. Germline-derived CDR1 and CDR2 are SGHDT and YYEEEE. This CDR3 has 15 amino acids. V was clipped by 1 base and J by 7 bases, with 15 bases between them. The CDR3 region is CASSLSTSTLNEQFF. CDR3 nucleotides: TGTGCCAGCAGCTTGAGCACCTCCACTCTGAATGAGCAGTTCTTC. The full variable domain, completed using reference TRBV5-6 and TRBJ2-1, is DAGVTQSPTHLIKTRGQQVTLRCSPKSGHDTVSWYQQALGQGPQFIFQYYEEEERQRGNFPDRFSGHQFPNYSSELNVNALLLGDSALYLCASSLSTSTLNEQFFGPGTRLTVL.

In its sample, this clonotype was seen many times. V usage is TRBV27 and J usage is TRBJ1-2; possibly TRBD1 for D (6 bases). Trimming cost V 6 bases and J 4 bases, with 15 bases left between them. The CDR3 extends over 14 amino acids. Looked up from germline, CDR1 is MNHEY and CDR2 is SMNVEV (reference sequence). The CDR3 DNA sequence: TGTGCCAGCAGCCCCCGGACAGAGGTCTATGGCTACACCTTC. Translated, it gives CASSPRTEVYGYTF.

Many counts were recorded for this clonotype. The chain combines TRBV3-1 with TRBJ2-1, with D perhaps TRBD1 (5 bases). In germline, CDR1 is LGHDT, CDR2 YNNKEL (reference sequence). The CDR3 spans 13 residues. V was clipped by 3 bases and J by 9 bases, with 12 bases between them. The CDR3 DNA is TGTGCCAGCAGCCAGGGCCTCAGGGCTGAGCAGTTCTTC. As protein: CASSQGLRAEQFF.